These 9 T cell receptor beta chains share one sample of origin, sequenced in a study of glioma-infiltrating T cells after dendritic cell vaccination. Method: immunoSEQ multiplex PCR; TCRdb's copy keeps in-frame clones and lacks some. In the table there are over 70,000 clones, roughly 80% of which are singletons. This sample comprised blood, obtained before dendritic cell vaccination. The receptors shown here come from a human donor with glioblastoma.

Written as DNA, the CDR3 is TGTGCCAGCAGCCCCTCGGAGGGGAGCGAGCAGTTCTTC. Its translation is CASSPSEGSEQFF. The J gene is TRBJ2-1, the V gene TRBV5-4; maybe TRBD2 (6 bases). The germline V gene encodes CDR1 SGHNT and CDR2 YYREEE (reference sequence). The CDR3 covers 13 residues. Trimming took 4 bases from V and 10 from J, leaving 15 bases between them.

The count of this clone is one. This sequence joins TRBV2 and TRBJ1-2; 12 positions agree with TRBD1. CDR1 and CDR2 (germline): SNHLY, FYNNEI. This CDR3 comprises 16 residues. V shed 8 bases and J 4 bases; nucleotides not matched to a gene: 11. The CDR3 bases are TGTGCCAGCCGCGGGACAGGGGGCGCAGGCTTCTATGGCTACACCTTC. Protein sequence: CASRGTGGAGFYGYTF.

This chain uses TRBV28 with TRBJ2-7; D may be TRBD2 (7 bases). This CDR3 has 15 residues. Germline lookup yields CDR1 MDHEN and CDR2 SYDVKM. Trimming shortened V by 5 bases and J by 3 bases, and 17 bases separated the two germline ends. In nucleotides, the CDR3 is TGTGCCAGCAGTCTCTCCGGGGGGCTAGGCTACGAGCAGTACGTC. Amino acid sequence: CASSLSGGLGYEQYV.

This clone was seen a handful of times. The CDR3 spells CASTPRGYEQYF. CDR3 bases: TGTGCCAGCACCCCCCGAGGATACGAGCAGTACTTC. J is TRBJ2-7 and V is TRBV12-1; the table's D gene call, TRBD2, was not cross checked with the DNA. TRBV12-1 constitutes a pseudogene. The CDR3 spans 12 residues.

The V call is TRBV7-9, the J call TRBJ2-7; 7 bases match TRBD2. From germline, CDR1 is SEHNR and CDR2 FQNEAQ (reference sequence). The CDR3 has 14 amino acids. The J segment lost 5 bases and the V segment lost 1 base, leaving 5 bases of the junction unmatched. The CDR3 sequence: CASSLEGGNDEQYV. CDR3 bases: TGTGCCAGCAGCTTAGAGGGAGGGAACGACGAGCAGTACGTC.

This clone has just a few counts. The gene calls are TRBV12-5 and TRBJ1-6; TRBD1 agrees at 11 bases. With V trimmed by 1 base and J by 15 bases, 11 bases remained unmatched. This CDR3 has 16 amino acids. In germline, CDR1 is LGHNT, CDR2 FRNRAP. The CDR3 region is CASGLGTGGSLRDLHF. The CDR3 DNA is TGTGCTAGTGGTTTGGGGACAGGGGGCTCCTTAAGGGACCTCCACTTT.

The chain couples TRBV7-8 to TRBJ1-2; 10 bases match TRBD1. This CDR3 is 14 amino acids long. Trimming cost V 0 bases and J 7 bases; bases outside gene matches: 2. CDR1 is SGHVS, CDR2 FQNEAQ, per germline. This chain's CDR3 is CASSLAGTGAGYTF. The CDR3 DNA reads TGTGCCAGCAGCTTAGCCGGGACAGGGGCTGGCTACACCTTC.

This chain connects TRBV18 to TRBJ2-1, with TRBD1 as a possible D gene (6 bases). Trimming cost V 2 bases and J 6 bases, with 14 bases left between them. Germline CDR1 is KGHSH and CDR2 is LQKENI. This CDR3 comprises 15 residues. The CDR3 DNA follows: TGTGCCAGCTCACCAGGCCTAGTAGGGGGCAATGAGCAGTTCTTC. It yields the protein CASSPGLVGGNEQFF. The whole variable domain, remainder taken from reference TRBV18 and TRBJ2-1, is NAGVMQNPRHLVRRRGQEARLRCSPMKGHSHVYWYRQLPEEGLKFMVYLQKENIIDESGMPKERFSAEFPKEGPSILRIQQVVRGDSAAYFCASSPGLVGGNEQFFGPGTRLTVL.

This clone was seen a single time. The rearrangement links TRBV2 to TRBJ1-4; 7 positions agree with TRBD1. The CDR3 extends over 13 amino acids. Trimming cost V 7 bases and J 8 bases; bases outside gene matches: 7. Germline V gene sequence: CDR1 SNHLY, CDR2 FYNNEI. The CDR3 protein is CASNRDRIEKLFF. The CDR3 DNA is TGTGCCAGCAATCGGGACAGAATAGAAAAACTGTTTTTT.